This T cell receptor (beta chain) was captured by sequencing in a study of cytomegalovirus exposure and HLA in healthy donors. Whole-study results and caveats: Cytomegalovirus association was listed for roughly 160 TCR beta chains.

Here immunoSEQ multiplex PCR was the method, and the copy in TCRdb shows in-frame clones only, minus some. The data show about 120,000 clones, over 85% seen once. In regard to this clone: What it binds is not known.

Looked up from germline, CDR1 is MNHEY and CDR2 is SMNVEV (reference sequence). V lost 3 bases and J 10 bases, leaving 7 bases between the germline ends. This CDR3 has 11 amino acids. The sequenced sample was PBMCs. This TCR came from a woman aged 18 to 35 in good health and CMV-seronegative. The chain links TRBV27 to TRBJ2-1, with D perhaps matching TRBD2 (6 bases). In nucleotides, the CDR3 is TGTGCCAGCAGTTTTAGCGGAGAGCAGTTCTTC. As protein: CASSFSGEQFF.